This is a list of T cell receptor beta chains from one sample in a study of cytomegalovirus exposure and HLA in healthy donors. Sequencing used immunoSEQ multiplex PCR; TCRdb keeps in-frame clones, though not all of them. The table has tens of thousands of clones, 93% seen once. Sequenced sample: PBMCs. The receptors come from a woman between 18 and 30 years old in good health and CMV-seronegative. The CDR3 runs from the conserved cysteine through the conserved F or W. Each record gives: J gene, clone size, D gene, V gene, CDR3 DNA, CDR3 protein. D genes are given only for firm matches. Rows may omit the clone size; those that give it use once, few, many or a size class.

TRBJ1-1 | once | NA | TRBV28 | TGTGCCAGCAGCTTCGAACTTACAAGGAGCGAAGCTTTCTTT | CASSFELTRSEAFF
TRBJ2-5 | NA | NA | TRBV15 | TGTGCCACCAGCAGAGAGGCGGGAATGGGGGAGACCCAGTACTTC | CATSREAGMGETQYF
TRBJ1-5 | NA | NA | TRBV19 | TGTGCCAGTAGTTCTATGGGAGGCGAGGGCAATCAGCCCCAGCATTTT | CASSSMGGEGNQPQHF
TRBJ2-1 | NA | NA | TRBV19 | TGTGCCAGTAGTATGTATGGTAGCGGCTACAATGAGCAGTTCTTC | CASSMYGSGYNEQFF
TRBJ1-2 | NA | NA | TRBV25-1 | TGTGCCAGCAGGCGGGGGGTCGACTATGGCTACACCTTC | CASRRGVDYGYTF
TRBJ2-7 | NA | TRBD2 | TRBV7-9 | TGTGCCAGCAGCTTATCGGCGCTAGCGGGGACTTACGAGCAGTACTTC | CASSLSALAGTYEQYF
TRBJ2-5 | NA | NA | TRBV28 | TGTGCCAGCACAGTTCAGGGGCGTTGGAGGGAGACCCAGTACTTC | CASTVQGRWRETQYF
TRBJ1-2 | NA | TRBD1 | TRBV6-6 | TGTGCCAGCACGCGACAGGGGGCGGGCTACACCTTC | CASTRQGAGYTF
TRBJ2-5 | NA | TRBD2 | TRBV7-2 | TGTGCCAGCAGCAATAGCGGGGGGGGATGGGAGACCCAGTACTTC | CASSNSGGGWETQYF
TRBJ2-7 | NA | TRBD1 | TRBV19 | TGTGCCAGTAAGACCTCCGGGACAGGGTTCTACGAGCAGTACTTC | CASKTSGTGFYEQYF
TRBJ1-1 | NA | NA | TRBV27 | TGTGCCAGCAGTTTCCGGGAGAACACTGAAGCTTTCTTT | CASSFRENTEAFF
TRBJ2-5 | NA | TRBD2 | TRBV30 | TGTGCCTGGAGCCCAGGACTAGCGGGAAGTCAAGAGACCCAGTACTTC | CAWSPGLAGSQETQYF
TRBJ2-1 | NA | TRBD1 | TRBV4-1 | TGCGCCAGCAGCCAAGGGGGCCTGACAGGGGGCCCCCTTTACAATGAGCAGTTCTTC | CASSQGGLTGGPLYNEQFF
TRBJ2-3 | NA | NA | TRBV19 | TGTGCCAGTAGTATGCCCGGGGTAGATACGCAGTATTTT | CASSMPGVDTQYF
TRBJ1-3 | once | NA | TRBV6-5 | TGTGCCTGTCAGGCCGGCCCGGGAGGAGGAAACACCATATATTTT | CACQAGPGGGNTIYF
TRBJ2-3 | NA | NA | TRBV2 | TGTGCCAGCAGTCCTTCCACAGATACGCAGTATTTT | CASSPSTDTQYF
TRBJ2-5 | NA | TRBD1 | TRBV5-1 | TGCGCCAGCAGCTGGGACAGCCAGACTCAAGAGACCCAGTACTTC | CASSWDSQTQETQYF
TRBJ2-2 | NA | NA | TRBV27 | TGTGCCAGCAGTTCCGTAGGGAGGTGGAACACCGGGGAGCTGTTTTTT | CASSSVGRWNTGELFF
TRBJ2-4 | NA | TRBD2 | TRBV5-4 | TGTGCCAGCAGCTGGGACTGGGGGGAGGGCCGGGACAAAAACATTCAGTACTTC | CASSWDWGEGRDKNIQYF
TRBJ1-1 | NA | TRBD1 | TRBV28 | TGTGCCAGCAGTTTACCAGGGGGCGTAAATACTGAAGCTTTCTTT | CASSLPGGVNTEAFF
TRBJ2-1 | few | NA | TRBV7-9 | TGTGCCAGCAGCCCCACCTTGGCTGAGCAGTTCTTC | CASSPTLAEQFF
TRBJ1-1 | NA | NA | TRBV5-4 | TGTGCCAGCAGCTTGCAGAACACTGAAGCTTTCTTT | CASSLQNTEAFF
TRBJ1-1 | NA | NA | TRBV20-1 | TGCAGTGCTAGACAGGCCGAAGCTTTCTTT | CSARQAEAFF
TRBJ1-1 | NA | NA | TRBV6-6 | TGTGCCAGCACGCGGGAGACTGAAGCTTTCTTT | CASTRETEAFF
TRBJ1-2 | NA | NA | TRBV7-9 | TGTGCCAGCAGCATCCCACAGGGCTCAGTCTATGGCTACACCTTC | CASSIPQGSVYGYTF
TRBJ2-2 | NA | NA | TRBV18 | TGTGCCAGCTCACCACCGCGAGCGCCGAACACCGGGGAGCTGTTTTTT | CASSPPRAPNTGELFF
TRBJ2-5 | NA | TRBD1 | TRBV6-6 | TGTGCCAGCAGGGTGGGACAGGAGGGGGAGACCCAGTACTTC | CASRVGQEGETQYF
TRBJ2-1 | NA | TRBD2 | TRBV4-1 | TGCGCCAGCAGCCAAGAAAGGACTAGCGGGGGCAATGAGCAGTTCTTC | CASSQERTSGGNEQFF
TRBJ2-1 | NA | NA | TRBV13 | TGTGCCAGCAGCCCGAGGGACTCTCGTAAGCAGTTCTTC | CASSPRDSRKQFF
TRBJ2-7 | NA | TRBD1 | TRBV6-1 | TGTGCCAGCAGTAAGACAGGGATCTACGAGCAGTACTTC | CASSKTGIYEQYF
TRBJ2-1 | NA | TRBD2 | TRBV5-5 | TGTGCCAGCAGCTTTGTGTGGGAAGCGGGGGGCTGGAGCAATGAGCAGTTCTTC | CASSFVWEAGGWSNEQFF
TRBJ2-7 | few | NA | TRBV6-1 | TGTGCCAGCAGTGAAGGCGACCGGGGCGAGCAGTACTTC | CASSEGDRGEQYF
TRBJ2-1 | NA | NA | TRBV10-1 | TGCGCCAGCAGTGAGCCAGGGGCGGAAGGCAATGAGCAGTTCTTC | CASSEPGAEGNEQFF
TRBJ2-4 | NA | NA | TRBV29-1 | TGCAGCGTTATTACAGTTGCCAAAAACATTCAGTACTTC | CSVITVAKNIQYF
TRBJ2-1 | once | TRBD2 | TRBV10-1 | TGCGCCAGCAGCCCGACTAGCGGGGGGGGATTTATGGTCTTC | CASSPTSGGGFMVF
TRBJ2-7 | NA | TRBD1 | TRBV6-5 | TGTGCCAGCAAACCGGGACAGGGATTTCGTGTGCAGTACTTC | CASKPGQGFRVQYF
TRBJ2-1 | NA | NA | TRBV7-3 | TGTGCCAGCAGCCAGGGGGGCAGTGAGCAGTTCTTC | CASSQGGSEQFF
TRBJ2-1 | NA | NA | TRBV7-9 | TGTGCCAGCAGCTTGGTAGGGAGTGAGCAGTTCTTC | CASSLVGSEQFF
TRBJ2-6 | NA | NA | TRBV6-5 | TGTGCCAGCAGCGCCCAGGGCATTGGGGCCAACGTCCTGACTTTC | CASSAQGIGANVLTF
TRBJ1-1 | NA | NA | TRBV18 | TGTGCCAGCTCACCCACCTCCGGGACACAGAACACTGAAGCTTTCTTT | CASSPTSGTQNTEAFF
TRBJ1-3 | NA | TRBD1 | TRBV9 | TGTGCCAGCAGCGTGACAGGGGGCTCTGGAAACACCATATATTTT | CASSVTGGSGNTIYF
TRBJ1-5 | NA | TRBD1 | TRBV7-8 | TGTGCCAGCAGTCAGAAACGGGACAGGTCAAGCAATCAGCCCCAGCATTTT | CASSQKRDRSSNQPQHF
TRBJ2-5 | NA | NA | TRBV28 | TGTGCCAGCAGTTCGACGGGATCCCAAGAGACCCAGTACTTC | CASSSTGSQETQYF
TRBJ1-6 | NA | NA | TRBV2 | TGTGCCAGCAGTGAGGACAGTAGCTCCTATAATTCACCCCTCCACTTT | CASSEDSSSYNSPLHF
TRBJ2-3 | NA | TRBD1 | TRBV9 | TGTGCCAGCAGCGTAGTTGGGGGACAGGTCGGCACAGATACGCAGTATTTT | CASSVVGGQVGTDTQYF
TRBJ1-1 | NA | NA | TRBV7-3 | TGTGCCAGCAGCGCCCAGGGGAACACTGAAGCTTTCTTT | CASSAQGNTEAFF
TRBJ2-3 | NA | NA | TRBV5-1 | TGCGCCAGCAGCTTATTTGGACTTACAGATACGCAGTATTTT | CASSLFGLTDTQYF
TRBJ1-4 | NA | TRBD1 | TRBV7-9 | TGTGCCAGCAGCTTAGTAGGGACAGGCCATAATGAAAAACTGTTTTTT | CASSLVGTGHNEKLFF
TRBJ1-1 | NA | NA | TRBV7-2 | TGTGCCAGCAGCCCAAGAGAGGACAGTGAAGCTTTCTTT | CASSPREDSEAFF
TRBJ2-7 | few | TRBD1 | TRBV5-1 | TGCGCCAGCAGCTTTAGCGACAGGGGGCCCTACGAGCAGTACTTC | CASSFSDRGPYEQYF
TRBJ2-1 | NA | NA | TRBV19 | TGTGCCAGGAGGGAGGGGGGTGAGCAGTTCTTC | CARREGGEQFF
TRBJ2-7 | NA | TRBD2 | TRBV7-2 | TGTGCCAGCAGTTCCGGACTAGCGGGAGTCAGGACCTACGAGCAGTACTTC | CASSSGLAGVRTYEQYF
TRBJ2-7 | NA | NA | TRBV28 | TGTGCCAGCAGTTTACAGGGATCCTACGAGCAGTACTTC | CASSLQGSYEQYF
TRBJ1-1 | once | NA | TRBV27 | TGTGCCAGCAGTCTAGGGGGAGCTCTGAACACTGAAGCTTTCTTT | CASSLGGALNTEAFF
TRBJ1-2 | NA | NA | TRBV5-6 | TGTGCCAGCAGCTTTACAGAAGCATTCTATGGCTACACCTTC | CASSFTEAFYGYTF